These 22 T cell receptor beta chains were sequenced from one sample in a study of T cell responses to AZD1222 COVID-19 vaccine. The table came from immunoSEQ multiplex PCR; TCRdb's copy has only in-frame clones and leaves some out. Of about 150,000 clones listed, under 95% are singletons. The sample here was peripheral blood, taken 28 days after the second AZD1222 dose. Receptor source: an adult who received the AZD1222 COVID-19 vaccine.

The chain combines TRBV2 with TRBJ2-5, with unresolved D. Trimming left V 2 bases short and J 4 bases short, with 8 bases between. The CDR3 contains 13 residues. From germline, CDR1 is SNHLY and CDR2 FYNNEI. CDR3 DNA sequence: TGTGCCAGCAGTGAAAACAGTAGAGAGACCCAGTACTTC. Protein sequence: CASSENSRETQYF.

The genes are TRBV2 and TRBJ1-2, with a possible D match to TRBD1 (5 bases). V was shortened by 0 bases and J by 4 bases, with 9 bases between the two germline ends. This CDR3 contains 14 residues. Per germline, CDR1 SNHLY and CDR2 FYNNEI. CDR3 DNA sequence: TGTGCCAGCAGTGAAGCGGGGCAGATCTATGGCTACACCTTC. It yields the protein CASSEAGQIYGYTF.

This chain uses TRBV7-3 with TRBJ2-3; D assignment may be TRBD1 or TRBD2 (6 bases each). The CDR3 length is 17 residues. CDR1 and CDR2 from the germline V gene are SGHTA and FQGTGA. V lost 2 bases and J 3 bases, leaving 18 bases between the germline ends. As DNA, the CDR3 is TGTGCCAGCAGCTTACTGGGACGGGGGCCAAGAACAGATACGCAGTATTTT. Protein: CASSLLGRGPRTDTQYF. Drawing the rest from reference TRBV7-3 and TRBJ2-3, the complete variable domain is GAGVSQTPSNKVTEKGKYVELRCDPISGHTALYWYRQSLGQGPEFLIYFQGTGAADDSGLPNDRFFAVRPEGSVSTLKIQRTERGDSAVYLCASSLLGRGPRTDTQYFGPGTRLTVL.

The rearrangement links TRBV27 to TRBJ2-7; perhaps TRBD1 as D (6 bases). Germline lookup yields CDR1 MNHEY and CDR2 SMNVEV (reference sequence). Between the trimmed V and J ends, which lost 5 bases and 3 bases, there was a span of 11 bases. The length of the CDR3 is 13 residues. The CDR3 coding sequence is TGTGCCAGCAGTCCCGGACAGCGCTACGAGCAGTACTTC. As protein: CASSPGQRYEQYF.

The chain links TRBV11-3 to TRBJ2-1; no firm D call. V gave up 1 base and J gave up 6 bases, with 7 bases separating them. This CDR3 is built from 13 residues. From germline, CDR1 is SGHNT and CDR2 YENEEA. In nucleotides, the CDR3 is TGTGCCAGCAGCTTAGTAAGGTCCAATGAGCAGTTCTTC. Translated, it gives CASSLVRSNEQFF. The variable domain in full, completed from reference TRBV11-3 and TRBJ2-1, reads EAGVVQSPRYKIIEKKQPVAFWCNPISGHNTLYWYLQNLGQGPELLIRYENEEAVDDSQLPKDRFSAERLKGVDSTLKIQPAELGDSAVYLCASSLVRSNEQFFGPGTRLTVL.

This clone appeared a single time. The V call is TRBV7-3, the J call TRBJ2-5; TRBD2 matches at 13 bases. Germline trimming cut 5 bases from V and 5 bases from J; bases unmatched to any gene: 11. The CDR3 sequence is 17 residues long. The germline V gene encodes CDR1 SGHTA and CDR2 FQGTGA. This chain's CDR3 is CASSPWTSGSTVETQYF. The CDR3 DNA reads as TGTGCCAGCAGCCCTTGGACTAGCGGGAGTACGGTGGAGACCCAGTACTTC.

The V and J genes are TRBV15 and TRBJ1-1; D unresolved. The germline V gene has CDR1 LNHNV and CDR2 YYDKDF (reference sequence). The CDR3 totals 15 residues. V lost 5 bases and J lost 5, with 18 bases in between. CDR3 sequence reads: CATSSRRGKNTEAFF. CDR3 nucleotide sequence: TGTGCCACCAGCTCCCGCCGAGGCAAGAATACTGAAGCTTTCTTT.

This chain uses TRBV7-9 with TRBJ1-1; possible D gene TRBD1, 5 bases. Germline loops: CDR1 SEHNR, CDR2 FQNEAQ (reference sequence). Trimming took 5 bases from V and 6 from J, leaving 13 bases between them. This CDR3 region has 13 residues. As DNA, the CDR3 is TGTGCCAGCAGCAGCGATGGGGGGTCTGAAGCTTTCTTT. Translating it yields CASSSDGGSEAFF.

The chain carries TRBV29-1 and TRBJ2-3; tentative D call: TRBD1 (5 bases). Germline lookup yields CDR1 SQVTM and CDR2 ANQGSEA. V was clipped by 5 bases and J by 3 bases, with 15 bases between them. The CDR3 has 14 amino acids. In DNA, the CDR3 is TGCAGCGTTTATAAACGCGCAGGGACAGATACGCAGTATTTT. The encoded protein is CSVYKRAGTDTQYF.

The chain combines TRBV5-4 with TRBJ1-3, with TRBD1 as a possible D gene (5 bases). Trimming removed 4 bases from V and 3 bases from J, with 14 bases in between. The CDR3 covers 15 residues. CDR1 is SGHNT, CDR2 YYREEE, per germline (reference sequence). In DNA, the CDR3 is TGTGCCAGCAGCCAACCTGGGACGGTTGGAAACACCATATATTTT. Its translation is CASSQPGTVGNTIYF.

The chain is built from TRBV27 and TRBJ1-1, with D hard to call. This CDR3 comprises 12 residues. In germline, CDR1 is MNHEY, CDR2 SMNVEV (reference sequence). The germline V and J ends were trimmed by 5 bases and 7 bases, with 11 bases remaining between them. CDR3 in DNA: TGTGCCAGCAGTCCCCAGGACGGTGAAGCTTTCTTT. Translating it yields CASSPQDGEAFF.

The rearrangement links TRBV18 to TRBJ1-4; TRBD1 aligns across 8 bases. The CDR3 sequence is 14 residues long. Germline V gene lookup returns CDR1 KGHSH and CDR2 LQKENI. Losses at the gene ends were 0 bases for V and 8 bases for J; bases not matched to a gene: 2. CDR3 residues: CASSPPTGVEKLFF. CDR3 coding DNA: TGTGCCAGCTCACCACCGACAGGGGTAGAAAAACTGTTTTTT.

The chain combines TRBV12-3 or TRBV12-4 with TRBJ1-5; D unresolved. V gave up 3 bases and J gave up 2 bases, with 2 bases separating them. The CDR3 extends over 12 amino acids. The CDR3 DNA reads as TGTGCCAGCAGTTTGGGCAATCAGCCCCAGCATTTT. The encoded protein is CASSLGNQPQHF.

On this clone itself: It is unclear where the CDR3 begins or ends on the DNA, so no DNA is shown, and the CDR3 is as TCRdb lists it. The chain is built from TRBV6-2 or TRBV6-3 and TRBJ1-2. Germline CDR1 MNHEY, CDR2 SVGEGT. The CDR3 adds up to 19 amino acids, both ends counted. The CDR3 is CASSYRQYGYTFGSGTNTF.

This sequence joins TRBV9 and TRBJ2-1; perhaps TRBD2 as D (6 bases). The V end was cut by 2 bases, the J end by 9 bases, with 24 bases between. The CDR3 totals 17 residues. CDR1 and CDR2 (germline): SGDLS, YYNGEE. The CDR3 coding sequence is TGTGCCAGCAGCGTTTTCCCTTTGCGGGGAGAAGGTGGTGAGCAGTTCTTC. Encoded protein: CASSVFPLRGEGGEQFF. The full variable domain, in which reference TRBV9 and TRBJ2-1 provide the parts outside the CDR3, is DSGVTQTPKHLITATGQRVTLRCSPRSGDLSVYWYQQSLDQGLQFLIQYYNGEERAKGNILERFSAQQFPDLHSELNLSSLELGDSALYFCASSVFPLRGEGGEQFFGPGTRLTVL.

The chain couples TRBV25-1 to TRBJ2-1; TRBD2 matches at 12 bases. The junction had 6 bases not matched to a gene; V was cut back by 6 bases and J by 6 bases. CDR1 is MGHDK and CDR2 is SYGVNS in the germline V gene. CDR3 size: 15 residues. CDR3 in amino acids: CASRRASGRANEQFF. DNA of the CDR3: TGTGCCAGCAGGAGAGCTAGCGGGAGGGCCAATGAGCAGTTCTTC.

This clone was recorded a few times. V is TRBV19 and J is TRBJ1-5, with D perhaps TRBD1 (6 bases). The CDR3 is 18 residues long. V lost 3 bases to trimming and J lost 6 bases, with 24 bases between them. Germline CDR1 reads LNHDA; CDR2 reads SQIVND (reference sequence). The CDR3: CASSIRGRGAGSGQPQHF. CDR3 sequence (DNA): TGTGCCAGTAGTATCCGGGGCAGGGGTGCTGGGAGTGGTCAGCCCCAGCATTTT.

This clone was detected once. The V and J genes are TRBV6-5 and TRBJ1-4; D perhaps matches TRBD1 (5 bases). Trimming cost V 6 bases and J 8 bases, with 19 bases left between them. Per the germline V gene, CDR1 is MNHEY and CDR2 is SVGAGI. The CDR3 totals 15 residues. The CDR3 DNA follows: TGTGCCAGCAGGGATCCGGGCAGGGAGGGGGAAAAACTGTTTTTT. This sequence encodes CASRDPGREGEKLFF.

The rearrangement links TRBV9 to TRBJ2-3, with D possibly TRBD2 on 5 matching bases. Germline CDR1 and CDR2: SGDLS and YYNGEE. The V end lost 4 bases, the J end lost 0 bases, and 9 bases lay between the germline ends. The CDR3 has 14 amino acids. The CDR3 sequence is CASSSGESTDTQYF. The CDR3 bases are TGTGCCAGCAGCAGCGGAGAAAGCACAGATACGCAGTATTTT.

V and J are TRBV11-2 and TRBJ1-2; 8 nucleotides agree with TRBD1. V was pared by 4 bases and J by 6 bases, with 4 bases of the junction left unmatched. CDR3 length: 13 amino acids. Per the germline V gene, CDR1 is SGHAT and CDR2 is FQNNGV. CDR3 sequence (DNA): TGTGCCAGCAGCTCGACAGGGGCAGATGGCTACACCTTC. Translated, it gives CASSSTGADGYTF.

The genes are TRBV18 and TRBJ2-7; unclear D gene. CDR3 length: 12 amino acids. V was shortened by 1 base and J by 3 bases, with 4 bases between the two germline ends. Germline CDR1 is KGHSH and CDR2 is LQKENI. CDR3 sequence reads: CASSPLGYEQYF. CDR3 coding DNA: TGTGCCAGCTCACCACTGGGCTACGAGCAGTACTTC. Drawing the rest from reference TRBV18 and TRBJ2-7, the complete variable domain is NAGVMQNPRHLVRRRGQEARLRCSPMKGHSHVYWYRQLPEEGLKFMVYLQKENIIDESGMPKERFSAEFPKEGPSILRIQQVVRGDSAAYFCASSPLGYEQYFGPGTRLTVT.

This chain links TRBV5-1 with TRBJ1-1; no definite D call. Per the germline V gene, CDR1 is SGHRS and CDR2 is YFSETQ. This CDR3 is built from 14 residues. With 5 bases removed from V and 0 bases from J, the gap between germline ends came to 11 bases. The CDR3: CASSTTAMNTEAFF. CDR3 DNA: TGCGCCAGCAGTACTACAGCTATGAACACTGAAGCTTTCTTT.